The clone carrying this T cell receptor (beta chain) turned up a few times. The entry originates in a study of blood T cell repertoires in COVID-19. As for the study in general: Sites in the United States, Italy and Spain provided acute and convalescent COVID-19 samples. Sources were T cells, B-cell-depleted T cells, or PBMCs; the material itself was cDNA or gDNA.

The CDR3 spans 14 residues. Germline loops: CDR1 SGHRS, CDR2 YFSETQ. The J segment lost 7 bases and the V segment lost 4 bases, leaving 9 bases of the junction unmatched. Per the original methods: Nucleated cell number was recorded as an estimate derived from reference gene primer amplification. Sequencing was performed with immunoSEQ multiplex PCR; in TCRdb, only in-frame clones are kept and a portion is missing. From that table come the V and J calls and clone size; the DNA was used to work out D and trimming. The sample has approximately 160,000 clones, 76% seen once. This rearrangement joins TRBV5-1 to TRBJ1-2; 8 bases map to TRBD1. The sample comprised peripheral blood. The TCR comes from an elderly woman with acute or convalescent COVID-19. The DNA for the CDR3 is TGCGCCAGCAGCGGACTACAGGGGGAGAGTGGCTACACCTTC. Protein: CASSGLQGESGYTF.